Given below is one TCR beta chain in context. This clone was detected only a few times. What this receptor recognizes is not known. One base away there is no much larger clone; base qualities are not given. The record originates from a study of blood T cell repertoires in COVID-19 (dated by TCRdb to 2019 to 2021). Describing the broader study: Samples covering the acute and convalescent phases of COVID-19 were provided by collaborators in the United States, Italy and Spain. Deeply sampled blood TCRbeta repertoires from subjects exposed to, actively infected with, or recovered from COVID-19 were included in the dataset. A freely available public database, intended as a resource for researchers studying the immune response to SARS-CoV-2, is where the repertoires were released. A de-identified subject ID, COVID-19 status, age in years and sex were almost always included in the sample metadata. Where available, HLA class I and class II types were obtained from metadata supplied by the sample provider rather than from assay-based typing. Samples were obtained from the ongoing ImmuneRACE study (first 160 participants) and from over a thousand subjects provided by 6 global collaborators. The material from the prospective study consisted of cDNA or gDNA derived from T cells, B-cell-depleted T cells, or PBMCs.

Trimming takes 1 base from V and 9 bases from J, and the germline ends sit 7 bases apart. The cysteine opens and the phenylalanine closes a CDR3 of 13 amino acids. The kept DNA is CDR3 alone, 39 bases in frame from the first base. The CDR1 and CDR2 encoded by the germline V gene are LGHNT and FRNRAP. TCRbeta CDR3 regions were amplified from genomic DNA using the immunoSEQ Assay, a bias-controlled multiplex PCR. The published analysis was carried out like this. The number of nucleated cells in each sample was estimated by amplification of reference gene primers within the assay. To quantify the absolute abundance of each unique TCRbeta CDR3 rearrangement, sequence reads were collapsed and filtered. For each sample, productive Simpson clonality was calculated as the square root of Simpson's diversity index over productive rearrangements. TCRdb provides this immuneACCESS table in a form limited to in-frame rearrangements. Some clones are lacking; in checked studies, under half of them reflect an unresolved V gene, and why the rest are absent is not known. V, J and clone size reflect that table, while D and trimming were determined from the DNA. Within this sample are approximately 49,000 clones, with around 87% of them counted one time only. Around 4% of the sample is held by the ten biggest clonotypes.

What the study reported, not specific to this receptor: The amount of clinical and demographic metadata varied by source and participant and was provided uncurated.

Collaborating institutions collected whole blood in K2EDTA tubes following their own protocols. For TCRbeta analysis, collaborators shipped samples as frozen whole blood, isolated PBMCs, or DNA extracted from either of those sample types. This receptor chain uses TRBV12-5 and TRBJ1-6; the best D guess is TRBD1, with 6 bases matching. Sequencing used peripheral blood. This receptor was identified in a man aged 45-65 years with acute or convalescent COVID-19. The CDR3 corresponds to CASGLEGVSPLHF. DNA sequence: TGTGCTAGTGGTTTGGAGGGGGTTTCACCCCTCCACTTT.